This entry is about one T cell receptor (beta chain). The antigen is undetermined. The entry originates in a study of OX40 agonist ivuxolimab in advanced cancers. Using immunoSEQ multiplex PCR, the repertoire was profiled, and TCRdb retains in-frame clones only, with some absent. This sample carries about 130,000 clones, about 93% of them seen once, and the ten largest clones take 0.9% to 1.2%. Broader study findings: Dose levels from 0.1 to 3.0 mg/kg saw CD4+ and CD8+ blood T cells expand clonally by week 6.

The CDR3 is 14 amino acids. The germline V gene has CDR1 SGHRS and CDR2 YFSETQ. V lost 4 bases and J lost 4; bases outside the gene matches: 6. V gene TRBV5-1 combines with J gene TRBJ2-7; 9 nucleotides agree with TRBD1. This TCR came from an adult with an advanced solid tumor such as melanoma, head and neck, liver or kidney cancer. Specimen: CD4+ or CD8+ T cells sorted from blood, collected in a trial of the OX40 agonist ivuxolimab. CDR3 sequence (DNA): TGCGCCAGCAGCCTCGGACAGGGGAGGTACGAGCAGTACTTC. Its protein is CASSLGQGRYEQYF.